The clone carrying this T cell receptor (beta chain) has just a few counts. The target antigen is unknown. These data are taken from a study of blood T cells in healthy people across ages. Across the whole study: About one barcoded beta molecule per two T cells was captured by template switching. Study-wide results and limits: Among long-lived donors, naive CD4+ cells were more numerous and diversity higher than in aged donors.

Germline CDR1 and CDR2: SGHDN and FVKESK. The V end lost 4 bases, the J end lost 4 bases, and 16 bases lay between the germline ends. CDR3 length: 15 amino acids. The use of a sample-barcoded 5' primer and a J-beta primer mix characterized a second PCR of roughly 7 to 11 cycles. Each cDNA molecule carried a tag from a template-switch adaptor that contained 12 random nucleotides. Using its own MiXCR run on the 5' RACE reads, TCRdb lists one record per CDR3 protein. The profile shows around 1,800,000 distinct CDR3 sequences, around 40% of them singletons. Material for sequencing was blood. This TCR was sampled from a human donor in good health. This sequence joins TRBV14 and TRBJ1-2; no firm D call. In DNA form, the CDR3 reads TGTGCCAGCAGCCGAGTAGGGAATCAGGTCTATGGCTACACCTTC. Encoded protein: CASSRVGNQVYGYTF.